Below, 10 T cell receptor beta chains from the same sample are listed, as sequenced in a study of cytomegalovirus exposure and HLA in healthy donors. Assay: immunoSEQ multiplex PCR; the TCRdb copy retains only in-frame clones and omits some. Among about 200,000 clones listed, approximately 87% were seen once. The sample was PBMCs. The receptors originated from a woman aged 18-35 years in good health and CMV-seronegative.

As for this clone: Other DNA sequences in the same sample also yield this CDR3. The gene calls are TRBV30 and TRBJ2-5; D is unclear. This CDR3 has 11 residues. V dropped 3 bases and J dropped 4 bases, with 6 bases sitting between them. Germline lookup yields CDR1 GTSNPN and CDR2 SVGIG (reference sequence). CDR3 sequence: CAWSSGETQYF. Written as DNA, the CDR3 is TGTGCCTGGAGCTCGGGAGAGACCCAGTACTTC.

J is TRBJ2-2 and V is TRBV6-5; no reliable D call. In germline, CDR1 is MNHEY, CDR2 SVGAGI. The CDR3 spans 12 residues. V lost 8 bases and J lost 6, with 10 bases in between. CDR3 bases: TGTGCCAGCTATTTGGGGTCCGGGGAGCTGTTTTTT. It translates to CASYLGSGELFF.

This chain connects TRBV30 to TRBJ1-2; D gene uncertain. The germline CDR1 and CDR2 sequences are GTSNPN and SVGIG (reference sequence). The germline V and J ends were trimmed by 3 bases and 8 bases, with 19 bases remaining between them. This CDR3 is built from 14 residues. The DNA of the CDR3 is TGTGCCTGGAGCCGGGTGAGCGAAGGTGGGGGCTACACCTTC. Its translation: CAWSRVSEGGGYTF. The entire variable domain, with the rest obtained from reference TRBV30 and TRBJ1-2, is as follows: SQTIHQWPATLVQPVGSPLSLECTVEGTSNPNLYWYRQAAGRGLQLLFYSVGIGQISSEVPQNLSASRPQDRQFILSSKKLLLSDSGFYLCAWSRVSEGGGYTFGSGTRLTVV.

The chain links TRBV27 to TRBJ1-1, with D unclear. This CDR3 is 16 amino acids long. From germline, CDR1 is MNHEY and CDR2 SMNVEV (reference sequence). Trimming left V 5 bases short and J 1 base short, with 17 bases between. CDR3 DNA sequence: TGTGCCAGCAGTAACCCAGGAAGAGGAACGAACACTGAAGCTTTCTTT. Its protein product is CASSNPGRGTNTEAFF.

This rearrangement joins TRBV28 to TRBJ2-2, with 7 bases identical to TRBD1. V lost 6 bases and J lost 10; bases outside the gene matches: 5. Per germline, CDR1 MDHEN and CDR2 SYDVKM. CDR3 length: 12 residues. The CDR3 DNA follows: TGTGCCAGCAGACCGGACAGGCAGGAGCTGTTTTTT. It codes for CASRPDRQELFF.

This sequence joins TRBV7-9 and TRBJ2-6; D is uncertain. The CDR3 has 17 residues. Germline CDR1 reads SEHNR; CDR2 reads FQNEAQ (reference sequence). The ends were cut back, 0 bases at V and 0 bases at J, with 9 bases in the middle. The CDR3 DNA is TGTGCCAGCAGCTTAGCTGCGGTCAACTCTGGGGCCAACGTCCTGACTTTC. The encoded protein is CASSLAAVNSGANVLTF.

The V call is TRBV2, the J call TRBJ1-1; D call uncertain. Germline V gene lookup returns CDR1 SNHLY and CDR2 FYNNEI. V was trimmed by 8 bases and J by 4 bases, leaving 14 bases between them. There are 13 residues in the CDR3. The CDR3 reads CASPEEMATEAFF. CDR3 coding DNA: TGTGCCAGCCCCGAGGAGATGGCCACTGAAGCTTTCTTT.

The chain carries TRBV27 and TRBJ1-3, with 9 bases aligning to TRBD1. Looked up from germline, CDR1 is MNHEY and CDR2 is SMNVEV (reference sequence). V trimming: 6 bases; J trimming: 0 bases; junction bases outside the gene matches: 0. This CDR3 has 14 amino acids. This CDR3 reads CASRGQGSGNTIYF. The CDR3 bases are TGTGCCAGCAGGGGACAGGGCTCTGGAAACACCATATATTTT.

J is TRBJ2-1 and V is TRBV13; TRBD2 matches 9 bases. CDR1 and CDR2 (germline): PRHDT, FYEKMQ (reference sequence). V shed 6 bases, J shed 6 bases, and the junction held 6 bases outside the gene matches. The CDR3 is 14 amino acids. The CDR3 DNA sequence: TGTGCCAGCAGTCAAGGACTAGCGCTCAATGAGCAGTTCTTC. Its protein product is CASSQGLALNEQFF.

The chain employs TRBV29-1 and TRBJ1-1; TRBD1 matches at 8 bases. The length of the CDR3 is 13 residues. J was trimmed by 1 base and V by 7 bases; bases with no gene match: 5. Germline V gene lookup returns CDR1 SQVTM and CDR2 ANQGSEA. For the CDR3, the DNA is TGCAGCGCTGTGGGGACAGGGAACACTGAAGCTTTCTTT. Protein: CSAVGTGNTEAFF.